The source of this T cell receptor beta chain is a study of blood T cell repertoires in COVID-19 (TCRdb year 2020). Background for the entire study: The collaborator samples originated in the United States, Italy and Spain and spanned the acute and convalescent phases of COVID-19. The material from the prospective study consisted of cDNA or gDNA derived from T cells, B-cell-depleted T cells, or PBMCs. The dataset comprised deeply sampled blood TCRbeta repertoires from subjects exposed to, actively infected with, or recovered from COVID-19. The repertoires were made available in a free public database intended to serve as a resource for research on the immune response to SARS-CoV-2. Samples came from the ongoing ImmuneRACE study (first 160 participants) plus 1,254 subjects from 6 global collaborators. The sample metadata nearly always contained a de-identified subject ID, COVID-19 status, age in years and sex. Where available, HLA class I and class II types were taken from metadata supplied by the sample provider and were not determined by assay-based typing.

Overall study outcomes, separate from this receptor: The quantity of clinical and demographic metadata differed by source and by participant and was supplied without curation.

Whole blood was collected in K2EDTA tubes by collaborating institutions according to the institutions' own protocols. For TCRbeta analysis, collaborator samples were shipped as frozen whole blood, as isolated PBMCs, or as DNA extracted from either sample type. A note on this clone: It lacks a known antigen. It has no much larger one-base neighbor in the sample; base qualities were not kept.

The immunoSEQ Assay, a bias-controlled multiplex PCR, was used to amplify TCRbeta CDR3 regions from genomic DNA. For the original study's pipeline: The number of nucleated cells in each sample was estimated by amplification of reference gene primers within the assay. Sequence reads were collapsed and filtered to measure the absolute abundance of every unique TCRbeta CDR3 rearrangement. For each sample, productive Simpson clonality was calculated as the square root of Simpson's diversity index over productive rearrangements. This is the immuneACCESS table as TCRdb keeps it, with only in-frame sequences that have V and J called. A part of the clones is gone; compared with another copy, unresolved V genes explain less than half, and the rest is unexplained. V and J calls plus clone size are reproduced from that table; the DNA served to infer D and trimming. The sample table lists 60,000 to 70,000 clones, around nine tenths of them with a count of one. The biggest ten clones account for less than 20% of the sample.

Trimmed from V: 4 bases; trimmed from J: 0 bases; junction bases lacking a gene match: 6. Reading from cysteine to phenylalanine, the CDR3 counts 15 amino acids. The only DNA kept is the CDR3, 45 bases in frame from the first base. Looking up the germline V gene yields CDR1 SGHRS and CDR2 YFSETQ. Source material: peripheral blood. Recombination linked TRBV5-1 to TRBJ2-7; 8 bases in the junction line up with TRBD1. This sequence was found in a woman of 80 years or more with active COVID-19. The CDR3 region: CASSRGTGDSYEQYF. Read as DNA, the sequence is TGCGCCAGCAGCAGGGGGACAGGTGACTCCTACGAGCAGTACTTC.